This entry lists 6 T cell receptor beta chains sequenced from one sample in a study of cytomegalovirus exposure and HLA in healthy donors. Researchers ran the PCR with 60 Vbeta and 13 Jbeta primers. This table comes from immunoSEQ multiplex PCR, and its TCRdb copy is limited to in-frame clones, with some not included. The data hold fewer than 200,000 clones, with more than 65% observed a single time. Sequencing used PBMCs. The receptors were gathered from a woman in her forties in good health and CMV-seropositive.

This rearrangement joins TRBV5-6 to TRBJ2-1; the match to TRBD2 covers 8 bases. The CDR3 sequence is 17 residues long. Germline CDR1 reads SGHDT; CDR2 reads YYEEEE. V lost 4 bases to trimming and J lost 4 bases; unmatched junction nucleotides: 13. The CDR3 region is CASSPREGGISYNEQFF. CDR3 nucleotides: TGTGCCAGCAGCCCCCGGGAGGGGGGCATTTCTTACAATGAGCAGTTCTTC.

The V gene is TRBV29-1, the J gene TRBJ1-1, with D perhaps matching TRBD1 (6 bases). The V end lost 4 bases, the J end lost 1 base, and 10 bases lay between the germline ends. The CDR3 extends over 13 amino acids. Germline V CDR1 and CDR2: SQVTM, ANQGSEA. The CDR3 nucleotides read TGCAGCGTTGCGGGGGGGCCGAACACTGAAGCTTTCTTT. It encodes CSVAGGPNTEAFF.

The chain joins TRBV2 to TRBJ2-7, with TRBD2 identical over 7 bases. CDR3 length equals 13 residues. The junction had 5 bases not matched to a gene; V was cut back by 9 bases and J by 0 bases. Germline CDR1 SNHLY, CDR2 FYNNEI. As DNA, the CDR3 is TGTGCCAGTCTCGGGACTAACTCCTACGAGCAGTACTTC. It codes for CASLGTNSYEQYF.

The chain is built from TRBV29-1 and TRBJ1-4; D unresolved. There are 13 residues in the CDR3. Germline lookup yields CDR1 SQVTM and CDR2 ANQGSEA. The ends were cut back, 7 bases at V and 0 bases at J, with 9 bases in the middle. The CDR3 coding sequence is TGCAGCGCCCTGTCCCCAACTAATGAAAAACTGTTTTTT. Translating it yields CSALSPTNEKLFF. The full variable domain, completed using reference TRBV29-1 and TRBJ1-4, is SAVISQKPSRDICQRGTSLTIQCQVDSQVTMMFWYRQQPGQSLTLIATANQGSEATYESGFVIDKFPISRPNLTFSTLTVSNMSPEDSSIYLCSALSPTNEKLFFGSGTQLSVL.

Here the CDR3 reads CASSSTGLNTEAFF. The CDR3 coding sequence is TGTGCCAGCAGTTCGACAGGACTTAACACTGAAGCTTTCTTT. V and J are TRBV2 and TRBJ1-1, with D perhaps matching TRBD1 (6 bases). This CDR3 contains 14 residues. CDR1 is SNHLY and CDR2 is FYNNEI in the germline V gene. The V end lost 5 bases, the J end lost 2 bases, and 12 bases lay between the germline ends.

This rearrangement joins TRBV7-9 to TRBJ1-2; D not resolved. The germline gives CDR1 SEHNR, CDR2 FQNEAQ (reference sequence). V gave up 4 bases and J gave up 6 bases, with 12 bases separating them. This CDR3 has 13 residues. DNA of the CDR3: TGTGCCAGCAGCTCGAGCGGTATGGATGGCTACACCTTC. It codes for CASSSSGMDGYTF.